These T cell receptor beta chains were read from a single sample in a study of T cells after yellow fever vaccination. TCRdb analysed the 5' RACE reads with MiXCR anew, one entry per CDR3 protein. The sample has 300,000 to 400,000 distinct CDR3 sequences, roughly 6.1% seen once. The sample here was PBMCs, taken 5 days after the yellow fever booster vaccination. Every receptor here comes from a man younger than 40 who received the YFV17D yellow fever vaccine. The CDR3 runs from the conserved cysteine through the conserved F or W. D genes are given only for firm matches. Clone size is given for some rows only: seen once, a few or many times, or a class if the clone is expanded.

TGCAGTGCTAGTCCCCCCACAGATACGCAGTATTTT | CSASPPTDTQYF | many | 12 | TRBV20-1 | NA | TRBJ2-3
TGCAGTGCAGACCATGGGACTAGCGGGAGTCTAGGGCAGTTCTTC | CSADHGTSGSLGQFF | few | 15 | TRBV20-1 | TRBD2 | TRBJ2-1
TGTGCCAGCAGTTTACTTTCACGGACAGGGCTGGTTTTT | CASSLLSRTGLVF | few | 13 | TRBV28 | TRBD1 | TRBJ1-4
TGTGCCAGCAGTGACCCGCCGGGTTTCGGCGGGGAGCTGTTTTTT | CASSDPPGFGGELFF | NA | 15 | TRBV6-4 | NA | TRBJ2-2
TGTGCCAGCAGTAAAGAACCGGAAACAGGGTGGTACGAGCAGTACTTC | CASSKEPETGWYEQYF | few | 16 | TRBV7-6 | NA | TRBJ2-7
TGTGCCAGCAGCTTGGAGTGGGGGGCCGGCTACGAGCAGTACTTC | CASSLEWGAGYEQYF | few | 15 | TRBV5-4 | NA | TRBJ2-7
TGTGCCAGCAGCCCAGGACTACTCTCGCCCCAGTACTTC | CASSPGLLSPQYF | NA | 13 | TRBV27 | NA | TRBJ2-5
TGCAGTGCTAGGAGGATACACACCGGGGAGCTGTTTTTT | CSARRIHTGELFF | NA | 13 | TRBV20-1 | NA | TRBJ2-2
TGCAGTGCAAAAAGCGGGAGTCTCTCCTACGAGCAGTACTTC | CSAKSGSLSYEQYF | few | 14 | TRBV20-1 | TRBD2 | TRBJ2-7
TGTGCCAGCGGAACCGACAGTGAGGGTCTTGGGCAGTACTTC | CASGTDSEGLGQYF | NA | 14 | TRBV2 | NA | TRBJ2-7
TGCGCCAGCAGCTTTGGACTAGCGGGAGAAGGATCCTACGAGCAGTACTTC | CASSFGLAGEGSYEQYF | NA | 17 | TRBV5-1 | TRBD2 | TRBJ2-7
TGCGCCAGCAGCCAGGGGGGTTCTCCCTCTGGGGCCAACGTCCTGACTTTC | CASSQGGSPSGANVLTF | NA | 17 | TRBV5-1 | NA | TRBJ2-6
TGTGCCAGCAGCCCTGGCCTGCTAGCGGGGGCCCAAGAGACCCAGTACTTC | CASSPGLLAGAQETQYF | few | 17 | TRBV7-2 | TRBD2 | TRBJ2-5
TGCAGTGCTAGAAACTTAGCCAAAAACATTCAGTACTTC | CSARNLAKNIQYF | many | 13 | TRBV20-1 | NA | TRBJ2-4
TGCAGTGTGCCCGGATTGGGCAGGGGGCGAAAGATTACCTACAATGAGCAGTTCTTC | CSVPGLGRGRKITYNEQFF | few | 19 | TRBV20-1 | TRBD1 | TRBJ2-1
TGTGCCAGCAGCAAAGCGGGTCAGATCCGCTACGAGCAGTACTTC | CASSKAGQIRYEQYF | few | 15 | TRBV21-1 | NA | TRBJ2-7
TGTGCCAGCAGCCCGGGACTAGAGCTCCAGTTCTTC | CASSPGLELQFF | few | 12 | TRBV7-9 | TRBD2 | TRBJ2-1
TGCAGTGCCGGGACAGGGCGTAATGAAAAACTGTTTTTT | CSAGTGRNEKLFF | NA | 13 | TRBV20-1 | TRBD1 | TRBJ1-4
TGTGCCAGCAGTATCACCGGGACACTTCGTCCTCCCCAAGAGACCCAGTACTTC | CASSITGTLRPPQETQYF | NA | 18 | TRBV27 | NA | TRBJ2-5
TGCGCCAGCAGTCTTGAAAGGAGCGACTACAATGAGCAGTTCTTC | CASSLERSDYNEQFF | many | 15 | TRBV5-1 | NA | TRBJ2-1
TGTGCCAGCTCACCCCAGGGGGCTGGGGAGACCCAGTACTTC | CASSPQGAGETQYF | many | 14 | TRBV18 | TRBD1 | TRBJ2-5
TGTGCCAGCACCGACAGGGATGCTAATGAAAAACTGTTTTTT | CASTDRDANEKLFF | NA | 14 | TRBV5-4 | TRBD1 | TRBJ1-4
TGTGCCAGCAGCGTAGCAGGAGCCTACAATGAGCAGTTCTTC | CASSVAGAYNEQFF | few | 14 | TRBV9 | NA | TRBJ2-1